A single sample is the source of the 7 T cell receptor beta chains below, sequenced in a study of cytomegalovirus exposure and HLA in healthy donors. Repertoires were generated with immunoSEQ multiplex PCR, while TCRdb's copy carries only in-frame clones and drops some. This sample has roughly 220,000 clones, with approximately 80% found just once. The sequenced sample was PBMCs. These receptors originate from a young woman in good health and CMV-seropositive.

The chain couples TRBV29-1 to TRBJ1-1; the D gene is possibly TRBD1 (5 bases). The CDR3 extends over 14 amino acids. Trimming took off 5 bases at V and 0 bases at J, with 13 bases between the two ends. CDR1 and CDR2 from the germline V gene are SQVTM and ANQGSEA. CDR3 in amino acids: CSVWDPAMNTEAFF. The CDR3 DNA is TGCAGCGTTTGGGACCCCGCAATGAACACTGAAGCTTTCTTT.

As DNA, the CDR3 is TGTGCCAGCAGCCAAACATCAGCGGGAGACCACAATGAGCAGTTCTTC. This encodes CASSQTSAGDHNEQFF. The chain carries TRBV7-9 and TRBJ2-1; TRBD2 matches 8 bases. The germline V gene has CDR1 SEHNR and CDR2 FQNEAQ (reference sequence). V lost 5 bases and J lost 5; bases outside the gene matches: 11. This CDR3 has 16 amino acids.

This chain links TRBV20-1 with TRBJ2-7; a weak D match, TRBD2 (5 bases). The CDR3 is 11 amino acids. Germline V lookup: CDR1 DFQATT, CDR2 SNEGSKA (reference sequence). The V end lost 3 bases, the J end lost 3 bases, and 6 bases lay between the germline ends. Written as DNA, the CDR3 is TGCAGTGCTAGGGGAGACTACGAGCAGTACTTC. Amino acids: CSARGDYEQYF.

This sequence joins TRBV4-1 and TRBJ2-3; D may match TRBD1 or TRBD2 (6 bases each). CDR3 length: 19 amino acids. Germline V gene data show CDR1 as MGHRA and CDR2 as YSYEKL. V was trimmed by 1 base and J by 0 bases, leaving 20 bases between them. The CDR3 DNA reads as TGCGCCAGCAGCCAAGCGACTCGGGGGCACACACGTAGCACAGATACGCAGTATTTT. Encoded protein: CASSQATRGHTRSTDTQYF.

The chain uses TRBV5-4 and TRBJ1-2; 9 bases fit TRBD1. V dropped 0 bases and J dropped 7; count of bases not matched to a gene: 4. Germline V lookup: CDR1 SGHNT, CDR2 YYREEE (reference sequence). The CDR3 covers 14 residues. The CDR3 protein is CASSLVDRGIGYTF. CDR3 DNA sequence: TGTGCCAGCAGCTTGGTTGACAGGGGGATTGGCTACACCTTC.

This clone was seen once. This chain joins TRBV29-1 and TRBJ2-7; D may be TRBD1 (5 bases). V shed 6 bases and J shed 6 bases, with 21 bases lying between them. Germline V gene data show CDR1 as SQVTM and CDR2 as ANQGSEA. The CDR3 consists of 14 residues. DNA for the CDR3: TGCAGCGTCCTAAGGGGCCAGATTTTCTCCGAGCAGTACTTC. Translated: CSVLRGQIFSEQYF.

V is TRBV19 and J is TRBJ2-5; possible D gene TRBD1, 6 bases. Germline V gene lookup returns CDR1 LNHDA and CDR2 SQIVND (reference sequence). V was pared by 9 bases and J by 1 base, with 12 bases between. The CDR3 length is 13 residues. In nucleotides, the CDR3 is TGTGCCAGCGCCAGGGACACCCAAGAGACCCAGTACTTC. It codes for CASARDTQETQYF.